This TCR beta chain was sequenced in a study of CD8 T cells in Susac syndrome. When the RNA was reverse transcribed, random hexamers were used with an input of 0.5 to 1 ug. A single record per CDR3 protein comes from TCRdb applying MiXCR to the immunoSEQ multiplex PCR reads. This sample yields around 180,000 distinct CDR3 sequences, of which approximately 94% are seen a single time; 0.12% belongs to the top ten. TEMRA cells were FACS-enriched, unlike CD8+ and CD4+ T cells, which were negatively isolated. J lost 2 bases, V lost 1 base, and 1 base had no gene match. The CDR3 is 15 residues long. Germline assignment: CDR1 SEHNR and CDR2 FQNEAQ (reference sequence).

The sequence came from a human donor with Susac syndrome. Sequencing was performed on CD4+ T cells from PBMCs. The rearrangement joins TRBV7-9 to TRBJ1-5; TRBD1 aligns across 8 bases. CDR3 sequence reads: CASSLEGQGNQPQHF. For the CDR3, the DNA is TGTGCCAGCAGCTTAGAGGGACAGGGCAATCAGCCCCAGCATTTT.